In this sample, the clone carrying this T cell receptor (beta chain) turned up a few times. This sample was included in a study of beta chain features in type 1 diabetes. The CDR3 runs 13 residues. Germline CDR1 and CDR2: GTSNPN and SVGIG (reference sequence). Trimming stripped 1 base from V and 3 bases from J, with 9 bases between. TCRB transcripts that were expressed got sequenced, as all of the isolated RNA had been reverse transcribed. Sequenced by immunoSEQ multiplex PCR; TCRdb stores in-frame clones only, minus some. The table has under 500,000 clones, roughly 30% seen once. The collection from each donor was one heparinised blood draw averaging about 116 mL.

The sequence came from a man younger than 30 in good health. This chain uses TRBV30 with TRBJ1-1; D gene unclear. Source material: naive CD4+ T cells from blood. The CDR3 loop is CAWSERLDTEAFF. The CDR3 DNA sequence: TGTGCCTGGAGTGAGCGTTTGGACACTGAAGCTTTCTTT.